The clone carrying this T cell receptor beta chain came up a few times. Its antigen is unidentified. The data stem from a study of beta chain features in type 1 diabetes. Study conclusions and caveats: More deletions and fewer insertions at VDJ junctions were found in patients with type 1 diabetes. Sampled from patients, naive, central memory and Treg TCRB repertoires appeared more similar than those sampled from healthy donors. Possible PCR preference for shorter templates applied equally to patients and controls.

CD45RO/CCR7/CD25/CD127/CD95/CD27 sorting isolated CD4+ naive, central memory, regulatory and stem cell-like memory cells. Expressed TCRB transcripts were sequenced because the isolated RNA had all been reverse transcribed beforehand. Assay: immunoSEQ multiplex PCR; the TCRdb copy retains only in-frame clones and omits some. The top ten hold 0.02% to 0.03% of the sample, which has 860,000 or so clones, roughly 15% seen once. The trim removed 2 bases at V and 4 bases at J, leaving 3 bases unmatched. This CDR3 is built from 13 residues. Germline V gene data show CDR1 as SQVTM and CDR2 as ANQGSEA. The V gene is TRBV29-1, the J gene TRBJ2-7; 9 nucleotides align to TRBD1. Input material: naive CD4+ T cells from blood. The receptor comes from a woman between 18 and 29 years old in good health. The CDR3 protein is CSVEKDRGYEQYF. Here the CDR3 DNA reads TGCAGCGTTGAAAAGGACAGGGGATACGAGCAGTACTTC.